Listed here is a single T cell receptor beta chain. Its antigen is still unknown. The sample originates from a study of vaccination effects on CD4 cells after COVID-19. This table comes from immunoSEQ multiplex PCR, and its TCRdb copy is limited to in-frame clones, with some not included. The table records about 41,000 clones, around 70% of them present only once. Pools of viral peptides were used by the ViraFEST assay to expand antigen-specific CD4+ T cells ahead of sequencing. Upon completion of around ten days in culture, CD4+ T cells were isolated. Vaccine recipients, nucleocapsid antibody negative, had no prior SARS-CoV-2 infection. Every well housed more than 1.5 million PBMC, which grew in culture alongside 10 IU/ml IL-2 and around 9.4 ug/ml peptides. Researchers swapped half the medium for IL-2 medium on both days 3 and 7. Study outcomes and limitations: Early post-infection timepoints were absent, and convalescent patients were few. Clones of infection and vaccine origin contracted markedly late after vaccination.

Trimming left V 7 bases short and J 0 bases short, with 13 bases between. Germline values: CDR1 SEHNR, CDR2 FQNEAQ (reference sequence). This CDR3 region has 15 residues. V usage is TRBV7-9 and J usage is TRBJ1-3; no firm D call. This sequence was found in a human donor who received a COVID-19 vaccine. The sequenced sample was CD4+ T cells from PBMCs cultured with HCoV-OC43 spike peptides, obtained before COVID-19 vaccination. As for subset: HCoV-OC43 spike overlapping peptide pool stimulation. The chain's CDR3 is CASTEGSTSGNTIYF. DNA for the CDR3: TGTGCCAGCACCGAAGGGTCCACCTCTGGAAACACCATATATTTT. Using reference TRBV7-9 and TRBJ1-3 for the parts outside the CDR3, the full variable domain is DTGVSQNPRHKITKRGQNVTFRCDPISEHNRLYWYRQTLGQGPEFLTYFQNEAQLEKSRLLSDRFSAERPKGSFSTLEIQRTEQGDSAMYLCASTEGSTSGNTIYFGEGSWLTVV.